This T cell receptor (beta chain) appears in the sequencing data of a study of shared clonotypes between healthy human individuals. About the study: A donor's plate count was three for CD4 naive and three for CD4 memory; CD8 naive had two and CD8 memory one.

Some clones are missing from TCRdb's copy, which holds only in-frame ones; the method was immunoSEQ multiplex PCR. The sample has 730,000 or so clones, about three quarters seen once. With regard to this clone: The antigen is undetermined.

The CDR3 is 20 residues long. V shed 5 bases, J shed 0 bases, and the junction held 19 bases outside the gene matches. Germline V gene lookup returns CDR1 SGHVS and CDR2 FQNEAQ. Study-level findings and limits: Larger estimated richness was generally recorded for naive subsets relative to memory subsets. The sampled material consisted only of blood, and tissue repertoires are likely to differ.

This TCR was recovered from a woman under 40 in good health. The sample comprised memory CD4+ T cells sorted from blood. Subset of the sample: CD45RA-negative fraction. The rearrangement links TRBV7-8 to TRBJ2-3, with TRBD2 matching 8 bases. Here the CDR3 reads CASSPYIGRSGSASTDTQYF. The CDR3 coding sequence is TGTGCCAGCAGCCCTTACATTGGCCGGAGCGGGAGCGCTAGCACAGATACGCAGTATTTT.